Listed here is a single TCR beta chain. Its antigen is unidentified. The junction had 7 bases not matched to a gene; V was cut back by 3 bases and J by 9 bases. This CDR3 contains 14 residues. Germline V CDR1 and CDR2: DFQATT, SNEGSKA (reference sequence). The sample belongs to a study of breast tumors, draining lymph nodes, adjacent tissues. Study-wide points: Luminal-like breast cancer showed significantly higher tumor–nontumor repertoire similarity than basal-like. Most tumor T cells seemingly derive from lymph node, then expand in tumor. Compared with lymph nodes, tumors were less diverse; compared with nontumor tissue, more. That most tumor T cells come from lymph nodes remained unproven.

Axillary draining lymph nodes of breast cancer patients supplied the node samples. TCRdb re-derived calls from the multiplex PCR reads in MiXCR, one entry per CDR3 protein. The repertoire holds 270,000 or so distinct CDR3 sequences, with over 30% as singletons. This clonotype was obtained from a female donor with breast cancer. Some clones in this sample may be carry-over from other donors' samples. The chain is built from TRBV20-1 and TRBJ2-1; 11 nucleotides agree with TRBD2. The sequencing sample was made of axillary lymph node tissue. CDR3 region: CSARGLAVRGEQFF. The CDR3 DNA sequence: TGCAGTGCTAGGGGACTAGCGGTAAGGGGTGAGCAGTTCTTC.